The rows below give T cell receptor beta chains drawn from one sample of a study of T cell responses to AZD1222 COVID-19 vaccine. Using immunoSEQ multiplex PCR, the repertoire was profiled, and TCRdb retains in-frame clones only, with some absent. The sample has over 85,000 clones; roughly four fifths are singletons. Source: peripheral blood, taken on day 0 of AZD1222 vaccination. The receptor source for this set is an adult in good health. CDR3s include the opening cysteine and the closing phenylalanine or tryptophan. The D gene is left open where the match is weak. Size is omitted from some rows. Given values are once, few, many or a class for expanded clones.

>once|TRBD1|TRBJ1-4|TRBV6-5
CASRAGGREKLFF
TGTGCCAGCAGGGCAGGGGGCCGGGAAAAACTGTTTTTT
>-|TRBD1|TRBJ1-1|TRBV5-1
CASSHQGQMNTEAFF
TGCGCCAGCAGTCACCAGGGACAGATGAACACTGAAGCTTTCTTT
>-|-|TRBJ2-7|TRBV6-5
CASSYSAGAGGYEQYF
TGTGCCAGCAGTTACTCGGCGGGGGCCGGGGGCTACGAGCAGTACTTC
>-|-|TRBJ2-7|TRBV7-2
CASSLERRSYEQYF
TGTGCCAGCAGCTTAGAACGGAGGTCCTACGAGCAGTACTTC
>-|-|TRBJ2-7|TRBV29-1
CSVNGQSSYEQYF
TGCAGCGTCAACGGACAGAGCTCCTACGAGCAGTACTTC
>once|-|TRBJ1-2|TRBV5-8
CASSRGPGKINYGYTF
TGTGCCAGCAGCCGGGGGCCGGGGAAGATTAACTATGGCTACACCTTC
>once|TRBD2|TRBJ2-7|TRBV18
CASSLGLAAPEEQYF
TGTGCCAGCTCACTGGGACTAGCGGCCCCCGAGGAGCAGTACTTC
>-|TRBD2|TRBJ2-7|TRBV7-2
CASSRTGRARTEQYF
TGTGCCAGCAGCCGTACTGGGAGGGCCCGTACCGAGCAGTACTTC
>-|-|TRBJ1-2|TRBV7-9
CASSLVQSPYGYTF
TGTGCCAGCAGCTTAGTCCAGTCACCCTATGGCTACACCTTC
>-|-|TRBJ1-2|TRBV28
CASSDPVQGYTF
TGTGCCAGCAGTGATCCAGTACAAGGCTACACCTTC
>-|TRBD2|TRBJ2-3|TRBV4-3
CASSHGPITSGVTDTQYF
TGCGCCAGCAGCCACGGACCCATTACTAGCGGGGTTACAGATACGCAGTATTTT
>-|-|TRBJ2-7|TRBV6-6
CASSYSLGKGPNEQYF
TGTGCCAGCAGTTACTCGCTAGGGAAGGGACCCAACGAGCAGTACTTC
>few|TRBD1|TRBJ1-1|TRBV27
CASNGQGAYTEAFF
TGTGCCAGCAACGGACAGGGGGCGTACACTGAAGCTTTCTTT
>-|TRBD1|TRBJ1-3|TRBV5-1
CASSFDRAGNTIYF
TGCGCCAGCAGCTTTGACAGGGCTGGAAACACCATATATTTT
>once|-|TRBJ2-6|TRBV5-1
CASSQGISGANVLTF
TGCGCCAGCAGCCAAGGGATCTCTGGGGCCAACGTCCTGACTTTC
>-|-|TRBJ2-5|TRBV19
CASNAASGTQYF
TGTGCCAGTAACGCCGCCTCAGGGACCCAGTACTTC
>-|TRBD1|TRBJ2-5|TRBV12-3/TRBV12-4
CASSPGTGETQYF
TGTGCCAGCAGTCCTGGGACAGGGGAGACCCAGTACTTC
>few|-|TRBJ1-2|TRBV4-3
CASSQDWGAGSYGYTF
TGCGCCAGCAGCCAAGATTGGGGGGCAGGGAGCTATGGCTACACCTTC
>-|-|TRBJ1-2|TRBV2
CASTPQGTAFYGYTF
TGTGCCAGCACCCCACAGGGAACCGCTTTCTATGGCTACACCTTC
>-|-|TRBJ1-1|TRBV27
CASSLWTRAEAFF
TGTGCCAGCAGTCTCTGGACAAGAGCTGAAGCTTTCTTT
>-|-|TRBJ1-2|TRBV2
CASSEGTENYGYTF
TGTGCCAGCAGTGAAGGTACAGAAAACTATGGCTACACCTTC
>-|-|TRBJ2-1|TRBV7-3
CASSLRGSSYNEQFF
TGTGCCAGCAGCCTGCGGGGTTCCTCCTACAATGAGCAGTTCTTC
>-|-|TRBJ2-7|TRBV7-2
CASSLDHSSEQYF
TGTGCCAGCAGCTTAGACCATAGCTCCGAGCAGTACTTC
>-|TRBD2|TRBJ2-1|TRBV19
CASSIAASGPLNEQFF
TGTGCCAGTAGTATAGCGGCTAGCGGTCCATTAAATGAGCAGTTCTTC
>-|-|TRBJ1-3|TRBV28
CASLGRVYTIYF
TGTGCCAGCCTAGGACGGGTATACACCATATATTTT
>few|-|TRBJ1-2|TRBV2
CASSGQASYGYTF
TGTGCCAGCAGTGGACAGGCTAGCTATGGCTACACCTTC
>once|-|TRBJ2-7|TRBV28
CASSYHLPTGRWSYEQYF
TGTGCCAGCAGTTACCACCTACCGACGGGCAGATGGTCCTACGAGCAGTACTTC
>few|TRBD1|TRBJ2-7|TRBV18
CASSPGTGGKNEQYF
TGTGCCAGCTCGCCAGGGACAGGGGGGAAAAACGAGCAGTACTTC
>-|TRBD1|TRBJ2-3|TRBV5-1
CASSHTKGAGTDTQYF
TGCGCCAGCAGCCATACCAAGGGGGCGGGCACAGATACGCAGTATTTT
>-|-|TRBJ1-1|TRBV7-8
CASSLFSQLLTEAFF
TGTGCCAGCAGCTTATTCTCCCAGCTGCTCACTGAAGCTTTCTTT
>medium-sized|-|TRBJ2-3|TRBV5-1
CASSLDTDTQYF
TGCGCCAGCAGCTTGGATACAGATACGCAGTATTTT
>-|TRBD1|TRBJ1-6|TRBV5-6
CASSLTDRVDSPLHF
TGTGCCAGCAGCTTGACTGACAGGGTAGATTCACCCCTCCACTTT
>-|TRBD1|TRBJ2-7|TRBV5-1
CASSWGQVGEQYF
TGCGCCAGCAGCTGGGGACAGGTTGGCGAGCAGTACTTC
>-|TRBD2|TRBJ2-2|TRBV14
CASRPEAGSTGELFF
TGTGCCAGCAGGCCAGAAGCGGGAAGCACCGGGGAGCTGTTTTTT
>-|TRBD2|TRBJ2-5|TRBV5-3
CARSPGTSGGEETQYF
TGTGCCAGAAGCCCCGGGACTAGCGGGGGGGAAGAGACCCAGTACTTC